Below are 24 T cell receptor beta chains sequenced from a single sample in a study of shared clonotypes between healthy human individuals. The protocol was immunoSEQ multiplex PCR, while the TCRdb copy is restricted to in-frame clones and leaves out a portion. This table holds millions of clones, 85% to 95% found once. The material sequenced was naive CD4+ T cells sorted from blood. The subset denotes: CD45RA+ positively selected. The receptor set was obtained from a young man in good health.

This clone has only one observation. The chain is built from TRBV14 and TRBJ1-6; no reliable D call. V lost 2 bases to trimming and J lost 4 bases, with 18 bases between them. CDR3 size: 18 residues. Germline V lookup: CDR1 SGHDN, CDR2 FVKESK. The CDR3 region is CASSQRSGQLDYNSPLHF. The CDR3 DNA reads TGTGCCAGCAGCCAAAGGTCTGGCCAGCTTGATTATAATTCACCCCTCCACTTT.

CDR3 residues: CASSLGWSPSYNSPLHF. The DNA of the CDR3 is TGTGCCAGCAGCTTAGGGTGGTCTCCCTCCTATAATTCACCCCTCCACTTT. This chain links TRBV7-2 with TRBJ1-6; D gene unclear. The CDR3 sequence is 17 residues long. Germline CDR1 is SGHTA and CDR2 is FQGNSA. Trimming cost V 1 base and J 0 bases, with 10 bases left between them.

This sequence joins TRBV6-1 and TRBJ2-1, with 8 nucleotides matching TRBD1. The germline CDR1 and CDR2 sequences are MNHNS and SASEGT. J lost 12 bases, V lost 0 bases, and 19 bases had no gene match. The CDR3 totals 18 residues. The CDR3 coding sequence is TGTGCCAGCAGTGAAGCGTTAAGTCGGGGACAGGAGAACGGTGGGCAGTTCTTC. Translation: CASSEALSRGQENGGQFF.

The chain is built from TRBV15 and TRBJ2-1; 10 bases line up with TRBD2. The V segment lost 0 bases and the J segment 4 bases; nucleotides outside the gene matches: 3. This CDR3 is built from 16 residues. CDR1 and CDR2 from the germline V gene are LNHNV and YYDKDF (reference sequence). Here the CDR3 reads CATSRDLAGEYNEQFF. In DNA form, the CDR3 reads TGTGCCACCAGCAGAGATCTAGCGGGGGAATACAATGAGCAGTTCTTC. Based on the CDR3 plus reference TRBV15 and TRBJ2-1, the full variable domain is DAMVIQNPRYQVTQFGKPVTLSCSQTLNHNVMYWYQQKSSQAPKLLFHYYDKDFNNEADTPDNFQSRRPNTSFCFLDIRSPGLGDTAMYLCATSRDLAGEYNEQFFGPGTRLTVL.

The chain is built from TRBV6-1 and TRBJ2-3; D possibly corresponds to TRBD2 (6 bases). Germline V gene lookup returns CDR1 MNHNS and CDR2 SASEGT. V was clipped by 0 bases and J by 2 bases, with 15 bases between them. The CDR3 totals 17 residues. CDR3 loop: CASSEAPGLTFTDTQYF. The CDR3, as DNA: TGTGCCAGCAGTGAAGCCCCGGGACTCACGTTCACAGATACGCAGTATTTT.

DNA of the CDR3: TGTGCCAGCAGCAGAGACAGGGCCGAAAGGGGCTACACCTTC. Encoded protein: CASSRDRAERGYTF. This sequence joins TRBV9 and TRBJ1-2; 7 positions agree with TRBD1. The CDR3 consists of 14 residues. Germline V gene data show CDR1 as SGDLS and CDR2 as YYNGEE. V lost 4 bases and J lost 8; bases outside the gene matches: 11.

This clone was observed once. The chain joins TRBV7-9 to TRBJ2-1; D perhaps matches TRBD1 (6 bases). The CDR3 spans 11 residues. Germline V CDR1 and CDR2: SEHNR, FQNEAQ (reference sequence). The V gene lost 5 bases and the J gene lost 10 bases, with 9 bases spanning the gap. The CDR3 protein is CASSPGGEQFF. DNA for the CDR3: TGTGCCAGCAGCCCTGGGGGCGAGCAGTTCTTC.

The rearrangement uses TRBV18 and TRBJ2-3; maybe TRBD1 (5 bases). Per the germline V gene, CDR1 is KGHSH and CDR2 is LQKENI. V lost 3 bases and J lost 5, with 9 bases in between. CDR3 length: 13 residues. For the CDR3, the DNA is TGTGCCAGCTCACCCGGACACCTAGATACGCAGTATTTT. Its protein is CASSPGHLDTQYF.

This chain connects TRBV10-1 to TRBJ2-3; TRBD1 aligns across 10 bases. CDR1 is WNHNN, CDR2 SYGVQD, per germline (reference sequence). CDR3 length equals 14 residues. After removal of 5 bases from V and 6 bases from J, the junction contained 5 bases not matched to a gene. CDR3 sequence (DNA): TGCGCCAGCAGTCGGGGACAGGGGCTCGATACGCAGTATTTT. It yields the protein CASSRGQGLDTQYF.

Points on this clone: This same CDR3 is encoded by further DNA sequences in the sample. This rearrangement joins TRBV5-1 to TRBJ1-3, with 10 positions matching TRBD1. This CDR3 contains 16 residues. Germline V gene sequence: CDR1 SGHRS, CDR2 YFSETQ. With V trimmed by 0 bases and J by 3 bases, 3 bases remained unmatched. The CDR3 nucleotides are TGCGCCAGCAGCTTGGGACAGGGGGCAGGTGGAAACACCATATATTTT. As protein: CASSLGQGAGGNTIYF.

The gene calls are TRBV10-1 and TRBJ2-7; a possible D gene is TRBD1 (6 bases). Germline V CDR1 and CDR2: WNHNN, SYGVQD (reference sequence). The CDR3 runs to 13 residues. V lost 3 bases and J 6 bases, leaving 12 bases between the germline ends. The DNA for the CDR3 is TGCGCCAGCAGTGACCAAACAGGGCTCGAGCAGTACTTC. The encoded protein is CASSDQTGLEQYF.

The chain joins TRBV5-1 to TRBJ1-2; possible D gene TRBD1, 5 bases. Germline V lookup: CDR1 SGHRS, CDR2 YFSETQ. The CDR3 is made up of 15 amino acids. Trimming pared 3 bases from V and 2 bases from J, leaving 14 bases between. CDR3 residues: CASSSVPGPNYGYTF. CDR3 nucleotide sequence: TGCGCCAGCAGCTCGGTGCCGGGGCCCAACTATGGCTACACCTTC.

The chain uses TRBV28 and TRBJ2-2; D possibly corresponds to TRBD1 (8 bases). Trimming took 5 bases from V and 0 from J, leaving 19 bases between them. The CDR3 extends over 18 amino acids. Germline CDR1 and CDR2: MDHEN and SYDVKM. The CDR3 sequence: CASSPVRQGTTNTGELFF. CDR3 sequence (DNA): TGTGCCAGCAGTCCGGTCCGACAGGGGACTACGAACACCGGGGAGCTGTTTTTT.

V usage is TRBV11-2 and J usage is TRBJ2-2, with 11 bases that match TRBD1. CDR3 length equals 15 residues. Per germline, CDR1 SGHAT and CDR2 FQNNGV. J was trimmed by 3 bases and V by 5 bases; bases with no gene match: 2. The CDR3 loop is CASSRTGGHTGELFF. The CDR3 nucleotides read TGTGCCAGCAGCCGGACAGGGGGCCACACCGGGGAGCTGTTTTTT.

This clone was seen only once. The J gene is TRBJ1-2, the V gene TRBV28, with TRBD1 matching over 8 bases. Trimming cost V 6 bases and J 1 base; bases outside gene matches: 10. The length of the CDR3 is 16 residues. The germline gives CDR1 MDHEN, CDR2 SYDVKM. The CDR3 DNA reads as TGTGCCAGCAGCCCTCTGGACAGGGACGTTAACTATGGCTACACCTTC. This sequence encodes CASSPLDRDVNYGYTF.

This chain uses TRBV7-2 with TRBJ2-1; 10 positions match TRBD2. The junction had 12 bases not matched to a gene; V was cut back by 2 bases and J by 5 bases. CDR1 is SGHTA, CDR2 FQGNSA, per germline. This CDR3 region has 18 residues. The chain's CDR3 is CASSLRGFGAGGNNEQFF. The CDR3 coding sequence is TGTGCCAGCAGCTTACGAGGGTTCGGAGCGGGAGGGAACAATGAGCAGTTCTTC. The full variable domain, rest sourced from reference TRBV7-2 and TRBJ2-1, is GAGVSQSPSNKVTEKGKDVELRCDPISGHTALYWYRQSLGQGLEFLIYFQGNSAPDKSGLPSDRFSAERTGGSVSTLTIQRTQQEDSAVYLCASSLRGFGAGGNNEQFFGPGTRLTVL.

The chain joins TRBV5-5 to TRBJ2-7, with 7 nucleotides matching TRBD1. CDR3 length: 13 amino acids. V lost 4 bases and J lost 5; bases outside the gene matches: 6. Per germline, CDR1 SGHKS and CDR2 YYEKEE (reference sequence). The chain's CDR3 is CASSLQGLHEQYF. DNA of the CDR3: TGTGCCAGCAGCCTACAGGGGTTGCACGAGCAGTACTTC. The complete variable domain, with remaining parts taken from reference TRBV5-5 and TRBJ2-7, reads DAGVTQSPTHLIKTRGQQVTLRCSPISGHKSVSWYQQVLGQGPQFIFQYYEKEERGRGNFPDRFSARQFPNYSSELNVNALLLGDSALYLCASSLQGLHEQYFGPGTRLTVT.

This clone was seen a single time. The rearrangement joins TRBV4-3 to TRBJ2-3, with a possible D match to TRBD1 (6 bases). This CDR3 comprises 15 residues. V was pared by 0 bases and J by 5 bases, with 12 bases between. CDR1 LGHNA and CDR2 YSLEER come from the germline V gene. Here the CDR3 reads CASSQDPGDLDTQYF. CDR3 nucleotides: TGCGCCAGCAGCCAAGATCCAGGGGATTTAGATACGCAGTATTTT.

The chain couples TRBV5-5 to TRBJ1-2; TRBD1 is a possible D gene (6 bases). Germline V gives CDR1 SGHKS, CDR2 YYEKEE (reference sequence). The ends were cut back, 4 bases at V and 5 bases at J, with 15 bases in the middle. The CDR3 is 14 amino acids. In DNA form, the CDR3 reads TGTGCCAGCAGCGGCGGACAGCAAATGTATGGCTACACCTTC. Its protein is CASSGGQQMYGYTF.

The chain uses TRBV7-3 and TRBJ2-3, with 12 bases matching TRBD1. With V trimmed by 2 bases and J by 5 bases, 5 bases remained unmatched. The germline CDR1 and CDR2 sequences are SGHTA and FQGTGA. The CDR3 sequence is 16 residues long. The chain's CDR3 is CASSLGTGGAGDTQYF. The CDR3 DNA sequence: TGTGCCAGCAGCTTAGGGACAGGGGGCGCCGGAGATACGCAGTATTTT. The complete variable domain, with remaining parts taken from reference TRBV7-3 and TRBJ2-3, reads GAGVSQTPSNKVTEKGKYVELRCDPISGHTALYWYRQSLGQGPEFLIYFQGTGAADDSGLPNDRFFAVRPEGSVSTLKIQRTERGDSAVYLCASSLGTGGAGDTQYFGPGTRLTVL.

Of note for this clone: Different DNA sequences within this sample yield the same CDR3. The rearrangement joins TRBV7-8 to TRBJ1-3; 10 bases match TRBD1. V lost 2 bases to trimming and J lost 4 bases; unmatched junction nucleotides: 5. The germline V gene has CDR1 SGHVS and CDR2 FQNEAQ. This CDR3 spans 16 amino acids. For the CDR3, the DNA is TGTGCCAGCAGCTTATCGACAGGGGGCTCAGGAAACACCATATATTTT. The encoded protein is CASSLSTGGSGNTIYF.

The chain links TRBV5-1 to TRBJ2-7; perhaps TRBD2 as D (5 bases). V dropped 6 bases and J dropped 1 base, with 14 bases sitting between them. Germline values: CDR1 SGHRS, CDR2 YFSETQ. The CDR3 has 14 amino acids. The CDR3 DNA sequence: TGCGCCAGCACTAGCACTTCAGGTTCCTACGAGCAGTACTTC. Protein sequence: CASTSTSGSYEQYF.

The chain combines TRBV9 with TRBJ2-1; the match to TRBD2 covers 10 bases. J lost 7 bases, V lost 2 bases, and 6 bases had no gene match. Germline loops: CDR1 SGDLS, CDR2 YYNGEE. The CDR3 runs 15 residues. The chain's CDR3 is CASSVRSGGLNEQFF. As DNA, the CDR3 is TGTGCCAGCAGCGTTCGTAGCGGGGGGCTGAATGAGCAGTTCTTC.

This chain connects TRBV30 to TRBJ1-3, with unresolved D. Germline values: CDR1 GTSNPN, CDR2 SVGIG (reference sequence). CDR3 length: 14 amino acids. Deletions cut 5 bases from V and 0 bases from J, with 11 bases between. The chain's CDR3 is CAWGDRYSGNTIYF. The CDR3 region has the DNA TGTGCCTGGGGCGACCGCTACTCTGGAAACACCATATATTTT.